This T cell receptor (beta chain) came from a study of cytomegalovirus exposure and HLA in healthy donors. This PCR relied on a set of 60 Vbeta primers and 13 Jbeta primers. Original processing methods: Roughly 80 million unique TCR beta chains, 10 million to 14 million shared, were counted in a later analysis. The data were produced by immunoSEQ multiplex PCR, yet TCRdb's version contains in-frame clones alone and is incomplete. Clone size and the V and J calls come from that table; the DNA yielded D and trimming. The table lists roughly 140,000 clones, approximately 81% of them singletons. For this clone: The target antigen is unknown.

Findings and caveats of the study: There were some V segments, including TRBV6-2 and TRBV6-3, excluded as indistinguishable. Common viral pathogens seemed to be connected with several of the most significant clusters, according to a later analysis.

CDR3 length: 16 residues. Germline CDR1 reads KGHSH; CDR2 reads LQKENI. The trim removed 3 bases at V and 11 bases at J, leaving 15 bases unmatched. What was sequenced was PBMCs. This chain joins TRBV18 and TRBJ1-1; 10 nucleotides match TRBD1. This clonotype was obtained from a man aged 18 to 30 in good health and CMV-seronegative. This chain's CDR3 is CASSPPGTGAERGAFF. The CDR3 nucleotides read TGTGCCAGCTCACCCCCCGGGACAGGGGCGGAACGGGGGGCTTTCTTT.